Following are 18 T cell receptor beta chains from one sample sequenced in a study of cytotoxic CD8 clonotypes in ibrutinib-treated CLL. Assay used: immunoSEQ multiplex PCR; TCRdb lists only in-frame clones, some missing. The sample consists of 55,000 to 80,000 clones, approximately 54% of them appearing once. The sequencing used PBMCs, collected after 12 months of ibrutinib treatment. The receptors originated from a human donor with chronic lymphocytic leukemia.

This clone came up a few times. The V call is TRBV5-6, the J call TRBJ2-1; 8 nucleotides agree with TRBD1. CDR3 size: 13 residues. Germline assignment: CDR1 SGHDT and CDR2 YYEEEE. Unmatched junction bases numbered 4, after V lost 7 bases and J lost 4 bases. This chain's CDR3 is CASGQGGYNEQFF. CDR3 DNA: TGTGCCAGCGGACAGGGTGGGTACAATGAGCAGTTCTTC.

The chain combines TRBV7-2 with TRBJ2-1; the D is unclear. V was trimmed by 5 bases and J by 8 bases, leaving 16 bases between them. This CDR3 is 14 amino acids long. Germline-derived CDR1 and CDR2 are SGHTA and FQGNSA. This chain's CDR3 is CASSIDTFFDEQFF. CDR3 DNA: TGTGCCAGCAGCATCGACACGTTTTTCGATGAGCAGTTCTTC.

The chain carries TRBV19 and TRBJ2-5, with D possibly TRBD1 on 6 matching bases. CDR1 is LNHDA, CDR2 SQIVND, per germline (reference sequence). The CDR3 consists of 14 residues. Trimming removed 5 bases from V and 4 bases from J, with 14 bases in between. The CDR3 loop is CASSSGQLGETQYF. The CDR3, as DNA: TGTGCCAGTAGTTCCGGACAGTTGGGAGAGACCCAGTACTTC.

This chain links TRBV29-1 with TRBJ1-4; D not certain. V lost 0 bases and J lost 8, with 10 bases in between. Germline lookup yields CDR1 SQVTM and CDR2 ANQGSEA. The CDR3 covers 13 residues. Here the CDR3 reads CSVEDIDGEKLFF. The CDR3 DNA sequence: TGCAGCGTTGAAGATATTGATGGGGAAAAACTGTTTTTT.

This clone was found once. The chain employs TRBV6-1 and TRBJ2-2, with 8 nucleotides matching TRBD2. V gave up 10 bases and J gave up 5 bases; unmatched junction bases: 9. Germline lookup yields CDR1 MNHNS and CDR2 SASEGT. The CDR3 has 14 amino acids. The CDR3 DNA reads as TGTGCCATCAGGGATGTAGCGGGGACCGGGGAGCTGTTTTTT. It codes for CAIRDVAGTGELFF.

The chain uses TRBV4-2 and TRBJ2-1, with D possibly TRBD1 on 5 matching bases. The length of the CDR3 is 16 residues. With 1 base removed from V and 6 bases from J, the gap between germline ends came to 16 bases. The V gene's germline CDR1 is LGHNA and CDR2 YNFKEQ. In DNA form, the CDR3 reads TGTGCCAGCAGCCAAGGGTTGTCAGGGCCCGTCAATGAGCAGTTCTTC. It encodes CASSQGLSGPVNEQFF.

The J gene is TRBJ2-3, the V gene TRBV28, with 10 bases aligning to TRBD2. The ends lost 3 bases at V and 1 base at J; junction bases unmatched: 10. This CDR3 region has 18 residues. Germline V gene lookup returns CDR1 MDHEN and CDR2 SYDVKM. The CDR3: CASSLGPSGGAGTDTQYF. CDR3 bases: TGTGCCAGCAGTTTGGGGCCTAGCGGGGGTGCTGGCACAGATACGCAGTATTTT. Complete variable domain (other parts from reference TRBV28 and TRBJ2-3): DVKVTQSSRYLVKRTGEKVFLECVQDMDHENMFWYRQDPGLGLRLIYFSYDVKMKEKGDIPEGYSVSREKKERFSLILESASTNQTSMYLCASSLGPSGGAGTDTQYFGPGTRLTVL.

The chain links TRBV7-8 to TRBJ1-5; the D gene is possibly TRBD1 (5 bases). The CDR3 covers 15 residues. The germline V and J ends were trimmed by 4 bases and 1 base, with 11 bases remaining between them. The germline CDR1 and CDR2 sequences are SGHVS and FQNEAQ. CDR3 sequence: CASSWDGWSNQPQHF. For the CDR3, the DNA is TGTGCCAGCAGCTGGGACGGCTGGAGCAATCAGCCCCAGCATTTT.

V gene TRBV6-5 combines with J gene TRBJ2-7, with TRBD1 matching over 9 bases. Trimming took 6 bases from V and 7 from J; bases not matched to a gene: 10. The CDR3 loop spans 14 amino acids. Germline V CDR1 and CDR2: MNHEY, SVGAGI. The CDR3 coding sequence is TGTGCCAGCAGAGGACATAGGACAGGGGTGGAGCAGTACTTC. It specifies CASRGHRTGVEQYF.

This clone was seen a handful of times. CDR3 sequence: CSVSGTILNEQFF. The CDR3 DNA sequence: TGCAGCGTTAGCGGGACCATTCTTAATGAGCAGTTCTTC. The chain joins TRBV29-1 to TRBJ2-1; 7 bases map to TRBD2. Trimming removed 5 bases from V and 7 bases from J; junction bases left unmatched: 8. Germline-derived CDR1 and CDR2 are SQVTM and ANQGSEA. The CDR3 consists of 13 residues.

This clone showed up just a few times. CDR3 residues: CASSEAQGLLAEAFF. The CDR3 DNA reads as TGTGCCAGCAGTGAAGCGCAGGGACTGCTCGCTGAAGCTTTCTTT. V and J are TRBV2 and TRBJ1-1; TRBD1 might be the D (5 bases). Germline lookup yields CDR1 SNHLY and CDR2 FYNNEI. The CDR3 is 15 residues long. Trimming removed 0 bases at V and 6 bases at J, with 14 bases between. The variable domain in full, completed from reference TRBV2 and TRBJ1-1, reads EPEVTQTPSHQVTQMGQEVILRCVPISNHLYFYWYRQILGQKVEFLVSFYNNEISEKSEIFDDQFSVERPDGSNFTLKIRSTKLEDSAMYFCASSEAQGLLAEAFFGQGTRLTVV.

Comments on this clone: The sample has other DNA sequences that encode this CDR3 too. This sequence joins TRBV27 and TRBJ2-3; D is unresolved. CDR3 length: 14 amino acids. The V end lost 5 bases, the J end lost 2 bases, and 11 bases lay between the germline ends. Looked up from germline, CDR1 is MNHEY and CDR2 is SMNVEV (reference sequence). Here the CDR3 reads CASSRRSITDTQYF. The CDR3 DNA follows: TGTGCCAGCAGTCGAAGATCGATCACAGATACGCAGTATTTT.

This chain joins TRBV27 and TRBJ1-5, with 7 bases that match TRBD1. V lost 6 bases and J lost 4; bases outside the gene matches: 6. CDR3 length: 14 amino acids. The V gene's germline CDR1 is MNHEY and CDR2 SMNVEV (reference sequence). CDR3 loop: CASSPGGGNQPQHF. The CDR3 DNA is TGTGCCAGCAGCCCAGGGGGGGGTAATCAGCCCCAGCATTTT.

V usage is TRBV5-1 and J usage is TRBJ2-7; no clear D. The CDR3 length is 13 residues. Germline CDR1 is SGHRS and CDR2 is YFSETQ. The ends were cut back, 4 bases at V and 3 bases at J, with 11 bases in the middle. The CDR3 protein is CASSIRFGYEQYF. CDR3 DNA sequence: TGCGCCAGCAGCATTCGGTTCGGCTACGAGCAGTACTTC.

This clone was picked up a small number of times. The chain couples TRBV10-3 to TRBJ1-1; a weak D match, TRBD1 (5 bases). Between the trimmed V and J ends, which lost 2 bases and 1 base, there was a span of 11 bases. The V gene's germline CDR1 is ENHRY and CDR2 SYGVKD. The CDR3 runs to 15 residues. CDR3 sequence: CAISELLQGNTEAFF. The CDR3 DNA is TGTGCCATCAGTGAGCTCCTCCAGGGGAACACTGAAGCTTTCTTT.

In nucleotides, the CDR3 is TGTGCCAGCAGTGAACGGGTTCCGGAGACCCAGTACTTC. Translating gives CASSERVPETQYF. The rearrangement links TRBV2 to TRBJ2-5; D gene unclear. This CDR3 has 13 residues. CDR1 is SNHLY, CDR2 FYNNEI, per germline. Trimming cost V 2 bases and J 5 bases, with 9 bases left between them.

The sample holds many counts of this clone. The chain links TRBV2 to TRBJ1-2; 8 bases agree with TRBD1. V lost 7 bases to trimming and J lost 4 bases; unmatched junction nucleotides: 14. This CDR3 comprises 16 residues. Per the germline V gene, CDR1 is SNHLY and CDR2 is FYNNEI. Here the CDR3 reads CASTTGTGQGGYGYTF. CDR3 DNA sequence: TGTGCCAGCACCACCGGGACAGGTCAAGGGGGCTATGGCTACACCTTC.

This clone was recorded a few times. The CDR3 protein is CASSRKTSGFSTDTQYF. CDR3 in DNA: TGTGCCAGCAGCCGCAAGACTAGCGGCTTTAGCACAGATACGCAGTATTTT. The chain joins TRBV11-3 to TRBJ2-3; TRBD2 agrees at 9 bases. The CDR3 sequence is 17 residues long. V was pared by 5 bases and J by 0 bases, with 9 bases of the junction left unmatched. CDR1 and CDR2 (germline): SGHNT, YENEEA.